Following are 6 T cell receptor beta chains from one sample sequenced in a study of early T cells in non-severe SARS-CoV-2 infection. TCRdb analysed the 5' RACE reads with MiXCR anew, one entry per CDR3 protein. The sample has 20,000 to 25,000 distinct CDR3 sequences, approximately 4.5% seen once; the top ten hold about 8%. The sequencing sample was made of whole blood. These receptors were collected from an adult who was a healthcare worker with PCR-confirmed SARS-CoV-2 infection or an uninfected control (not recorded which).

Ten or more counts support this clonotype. For the CDR3, the DNA is TGTGCCAGCAGCTTAGGAATCCGGGGTAGCGGAGAGACCCAGTACTTC. Residues: CASSLGIRGSGETQYF. The J gene is TRBJ2-5, the V gene TRBV7-2; maybe TRBD2 (6 bases). Trimming took off 1 base at V and 4 bases at J, with 16 bases between the two ends. The CDR3 consists of 16 residues. From germline, CDR1 is SGHTA and CDR2 FQGNSA.

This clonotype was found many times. CDR3 in DNA: TGTGCCAGCACGCAGGATAGGGGGAACACTGAAGCTTTCTTT. Its translation is CASTQDRGNTEAFF. This chain links TRBV2 with TRBJ1-1, with D maybe TRBD1 (5 bases). Looked up from germline, CDR1 is SNHLY and CDR2 is FYNNEI. CDR3 length: 14 residues. Deletions cut 7 bases from V and 1 base from J, with 13 bases between.

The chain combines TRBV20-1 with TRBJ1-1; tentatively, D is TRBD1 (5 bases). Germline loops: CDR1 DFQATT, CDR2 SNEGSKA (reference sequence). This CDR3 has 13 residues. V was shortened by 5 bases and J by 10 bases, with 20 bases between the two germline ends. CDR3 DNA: TGCAGTGCTCCGGGGATGGGGGGAGGACGAGCTTTCTTT. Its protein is CSAPGMGGGRAFF.

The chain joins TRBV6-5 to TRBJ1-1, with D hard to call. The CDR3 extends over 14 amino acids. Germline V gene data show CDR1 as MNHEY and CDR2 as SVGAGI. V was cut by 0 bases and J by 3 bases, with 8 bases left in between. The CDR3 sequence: CASSYSWGDTEAFF. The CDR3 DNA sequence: TGTGCCAGCAGTTACTCGTGGGGAGACACTGAAGCTTTCTTT.

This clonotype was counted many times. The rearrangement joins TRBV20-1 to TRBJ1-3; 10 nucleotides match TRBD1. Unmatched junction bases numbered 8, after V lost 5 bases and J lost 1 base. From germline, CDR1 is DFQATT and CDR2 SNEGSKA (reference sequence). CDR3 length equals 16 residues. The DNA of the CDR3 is TGCAGTGCTCCGACAGGGGGCTCAAATTCTGGAAACACCATATATTTT. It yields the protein CSAPTGGSNSGNTIYF.

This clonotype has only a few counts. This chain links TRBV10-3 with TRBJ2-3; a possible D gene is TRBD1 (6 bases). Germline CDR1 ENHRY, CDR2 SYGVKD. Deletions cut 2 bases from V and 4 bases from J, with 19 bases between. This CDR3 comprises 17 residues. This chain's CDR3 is CAISERLGRGKADTQYF. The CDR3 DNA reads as TGTGCCATCAGTGAGAGGCTGGGCAGGGGAAAGGCAGATACGCAGTATTTT.